This TCR beta chain was sequenced in a study of cytomegalovirus exposure and HLA in healthy donors. This CDR3 spans 15 amino acids. V was pared by 4 bases and J by 7 bases, with 9 bases of the junction left unmatched. Germline lookup yields CDR1 SGHTS and CDR2 YDEGEE. The PCR made use of 60 Vbeta and 13 Jbeta primers. The table came from immunoSEQ multiplex PCR; TCRdb's copy has only in-frame clones and leaves some out. The table includes about 110,000 clones, approximately 80% detected once. Sequenced input: PBMCs. This sequence joins TRBV5-8 and TRBJ2-1, with 9 positions matching TRBD1. This TCR was sampled from a male donor in good health and CMV-seronegative. The CDR3 region is CASSLTGGSVNEQFF. CDR3 nucleotides: TGTGCCAGCAGCCTGACAGGGGGGTCAGTGAATGAGCAGTTCTTC.